Presented here are 18 T cell receptor beta chains from one specimen sequenced in a study of neurological immune-mediated disorders. TCRdb passed the 5' RACE reads through MiXCR, listing each CDR3 protein once. Seen here are fewer than 75,000 distinct CDR3 sequences, around 3.3% observed once, and the top ten hold around 3.7%. What was sequenced was PBMCs. These TCRs come from a middle-aged man with multiple sclerosis.

This clonotype appeared many times. The CDR3 DNA reads TGTGCCAGCAGCTTAGCGGGACAGCGCCTGGGTGGCTACACCTTC. Protein sequence: CASSLAGQRLGGYTF. The chain couples TRBV7-8 to TRBJ1-2; 7 bases align to TRBD1. After removal of 0 bases from V and 7 bases from J, the junction contained 8 bases not matched to a gene. This CDR3 is built from 15 residues. The germline gives CDR1 SGHVS, CDR2 FQNEAQ.

The sample holds many counts of this clonotype. This chain joins TRBV5-1 and TRBJ2-7; TRBD1 aligns across 7 bases. The CDR3 is made up of 14 amino acids. Germline CDR1 reads SGHRS; CDR2 reads YFSETQ. Trimming at V came to 4 bases and at J to 5 bases, leaving 9 bases not matched to a gene. The CDR3 nucleotides are TGCGCCAGCAGCAGGTTGACAGGGAACCACGAGCAGTACTTC. Its translation is CASSRLTGNHEQYF.

This clonotype was seen ten or more times. The rearrangement uses TRBV20-1 and TRBJ2-1; 9 nucleotides match TRBD1. The V and J ends lost 0 bases and 5 bases, in that order; junction bases with no gene match: 5. This CDR3 has 15 amino acids. Per germline, CDR1 DFQATT and CDR2 SNEGSKA (reference sequence). The CDR3 reads CSARDYGQGNNEQFF. The CDR3 DNA follows: TGCAGTGCTAGAGATTACGGACAGGGGAACAATGAGCAGTTCTTC.

This clonotype was seen many times. V usage is TRBV5-1 and J usage is TRBJ2-1, with 7 positions matching TRBD1. V lost 5 bases to trimming and J lost 2 bases; unmatched junction nucleotides: 7. The CDR3 is made up of 15 amino acids. Germline CDR1 reads SGHRS; CDR2 reads YFSETQ. This CDR3 is CASSMEGTAYNEQFF. Written as DNA, the CDR3 is TGCGCCAGCAGTATGGAAGGGACAGCCTACAATGAGCAGTTCTTC. The variable domain in full, with the rest retrieved from reference TRBV5-1 and TRBJ2-1, is KAGVTQTPRYLIKTRGQQVTLSCSPISGHRSVSWYQQTPGQGLQFLFEYFSETQRNKGNFPGRFSGRQFSNSRSEMNVSTLELGDSALYLCASSMEGTAYNEQFFGPGTRLTVL.

This clonotype was seen ten or more times. This chain links TRBV5-1 with TRBJ2-6; D may be TRBD2 (6 bases). V shed 3 bases and J shed 0 bases, with 16 bases lying between them. CDR1 and CDR2 (germline): SGHRS, YFSETQ. The CDR3 is 18 amino acids. The CDR3 spells CASSSGTDDNSGANVLTF. CDR3 sequence (DNA): TGCGCCAGCAGCTCAGGGACTGACGACAACTCTGGGGCCAACGTCCTGACTTTC.

In its sample, this clonotype was seen many times. This chain joins TRBV6-1 and TRBJ2-2; D call uncertain. V was cut by 0 bases and J by 5 bases, with 10 bases left in between. In germline, CDR1 is MNHNS, CDR2 SASEGT. This CDR3 has 15 residues. DNA for the CDR3: TGTGCCAGCAGTGAAGCGATGACGAGGACCGGGGAGCTGTTTTTT. The encoded protein is CASSEAMTRTGELFF.

On this clonotype itself: The germline gene is not matched at one end of the junction; a read error may be the cause. V is TRBV28 and J is TRBJ1-5; D possibly corresponds to TRBD1 (5 bases). Germline CDR1 MDHEN, CDR2 SYDVKM. The CDR3 consists of 15 residues. CDR3 nucleotide sequence: TGTGCCAGCAGTTCACTGAGGGGAAGCAATAAGACCCAGAATTTT. This translates into CASSSLRGSNKTQNF.

This clonotype was picked up many times. The CDR3 region has the DNA TGCAGCGTGGGGACTAGCGCCTACAATGAGCAGTTCTTC. The encoded protein is CSVGTSAYNEQFF. V usage is TRBV29-1 and J usage is TRBJ2-1; TRBD2 agrees at 10 bases. This CDR3 has 13 amino acids. From germline, CDR1 is SQVTM and CDR2 ANQGSEA. The V gene end was trimmed by 6 bases and the J gene end by 2 bases; junction bases not matched to a gene: 1.

This clonotype has at least ten counts. V usage is TRBV5-1 and J usage is TRBJ2-7; possibly TRBD2 for D (7 bases). Germline loops: CDR1 SGHRS, CDR2 YFSETQ. V lost 4 bases to trimming and J lost 6 bases, with 17 bases between them. The CDR3 length is 14 residues. The CDR3 reads CASSIRNREGEQYF. The CDR3 coding sequence is TGCGCCAGCAGCATTCGGAACAGGGAGGGCGAGCAGTACTTC.

With regard to this clonotype: Just one base apart from a much larger clone, this may be a read error. The CDR3 protein is CSAHGPSNQPQHF. The CDR3 nucleotides are TGCAGTGCTCACGGGCCGAGCAATCAGCCCCAGCATTTT. The V and J genes are TRBV20-1 and TRBJ1-5, with D unclear. CDR3 length: 13 amino acids. V was pared by 5 bases and J by 1 base, with 9 bases between. Per the germline V gene, CDR1 is DFQATT and CDR2 is SNEGSKA (reference sequence).

Ten or more counts support this clonotype. The J gene is TRBJ2-2, the V gene TRBV18; D may be TRBD1 (6 bases). The CDR3 contains 15 residues. CDR1 and CDR2 from the germline V gene are KGHSH and LQKENI. Trimming cost V 3 bases and J 0 bases, with 8 bases left between them. CDR3 sequence reads: CASSPGQSNTGELFF. CDR3 in DNA: TGTGCCAGCTCACCCGGACAGTCGAACACCGGGGAGCTGTTTTTT.

This clonotype came up many times. This sequence joins TRBV6-6 and TRBJ2-7; TRBD1 matches 9 bases. The CDR3 is made up of 16 amino acids. Trimming at V came to 0 bases and at J to 3 bases, leaving 6 bases not matched to a gene. CDR1 and CDR2 (germline): MNHNY, SVGAGI (reference sequence). Written as DNA, the CDR3 is TGTGCCAGCAGTTACTCGCCGGTGGGACAGGGCTACGAGCAGTACTTC. Protein sequence: CASSYSPVGQGYEQYF.

Comments on this clonotype: A much larger clonotype is one base distant, so this may be a read error. V is TRBV5-1 and J is TRBJ2-1, with 12 positions matching TRBD2. V trimming: 1 base; J trimming: 8 bases; junction bases outside the gene matches: 7. This CDR3 has 16 residues. Germline V gene lookup returns CDR1 SGHRS and CDR2 YFSETQ. The CDR3 coding sequence is TGCGCCAGCAGCTTGCTAGCGGGGGGGGCCGTGGATGAGCAGTTCTTC. Protein: CASSLLAGGAVDEQFF.

This clonotype was seen ten or more times. V is TRBV6-1 and J is TRBJ1-5; D is uncertain. The CDR3 loop spans 13 amino acids. From germline, CDR1 is MNHNS and CDR2 SASEGT. V lost 3 bases, J lost 4 bases, and 7 bases lay in between. The CDR3 region is CASSEFGNQPQHF. The CDR3, as DNA: TGTGCCAGCAGTGAGTTCGGAAATCAGCCCCAGCATTTT.

This clonotype was counted ten times or more. The chain links TRBV12-3 or TRBV12-4 to TRBJ2-1; no definite D call. This CDR3 is built from 14 residues. V lost 1 base, J lost 8 bases, and 12 bases lay in between. The CDR3 here is CASSLVSSYHEQFF. The CDR3 DNA follows: TGTGCCAGCAGTTTAGTTTCCAGTTATCATGAGCAGTTCTTC.

This clonotype was seen at least ten times. The chain joins TRBV3-1 to TRBJ2-1; D is uncertain. V was cut by 0 bases and J by 7 bases, with 7 bases left in between. The length of the CDR3 is 13 residues. In germline, CDR1 is LGHDT, CDR2 YNNKEL (reference sequence). The CDR3 DNA follows: TGTGCCAGCAGCCAAGAGGGGATAAATGAGCAGTTCTTC. It yields the protein CASSQEGINEQFF.

This rearrangement joins TRBV5-1 to TRBJ2-1, with no clear D. Per germline, CDR1 SGHRS and CDR2 YFSETQ. CDR3 size: 12 residues. Trimming removed 4 bases at V and 8 bases at J, with 10 bases between. CDR3 sequence: CASSQSPHEQFF. CDR3 nucleotide sequence: TGCGCCAGCAGCCAAAGTCCCCATGAGCAGTTCTTC.

Ten or more counts support this clonotype. This sequence joins TRBV18 and TRBJ2-5, with D perhaps matching TRBD1 (5 bases). CDR1 and CDR2 (germline): KGHSH, LQKENI. This CDR3 spans 13 amino acids. V dropped 2 bases and J dropped 4 bases, with 8 bases sitting between them. As DNA, the CDR3 is TGTGCCAGCTCACCAGGGGCCGGAGAGACCCAGTACTTC. Residues: CASSPGAGETQYF. Variable domain in full (rest from reference TRBV18 and TRBJ2-5): NAGVMQNPRHLVRRRGQEARLRCSPMKGHSHVYWYRQLPEEGLKFMVYLQKENIIDESGMPKERFSAEFPKEGPSILRIQQVVRGDSAAYFCASSPGAGETQYFGPGTRLLVL.